This is a list of T cell receptor beta chains from one sample in a study of OX40 agonist ivuxolimab in advanced cancers. Assay: immunoSEQ multiplex PCR; the TCRdb copy retains only in-frame clones and omits some. The sample holds over 80,000 clones, roughly nine tenths seen once. This material consisted of CD4+ or CD8+ T cells sorted from blood, taken in a trial of the OX40 agonist ivuxolimab. All receptors derive from an adult with an advanced solid tumor such as melanoma, head and neck, liver or kidney cancer. Both conserved end residues are part of each CDR3. D genes are given only for firm matches. Expanded clones are given a class, and other clones once, few, many or no size at all.

J gene	V gene	D gene	clone size	CDR3 DNA	CDR3 protein
TRBJ1-3	TRBV5-1	TRBD1	NA	TGCGCCAGCAGCTTGGGGGACAGGGGAAACACCATATATTTT	CASSLGDRGNTIYF
TRBJ1-1	TRBV29-1	NA	few	TGCAGCATCCTGCGAAGAGAGGGCACTGAAGCTTTCTTT	CSILRREGTEAFF
TRBJ2-3	TRBV30	NA	few	TGTGCCTGGAGCGACGGAGCAGATACGCAGTATTTT	CAWSDGADTQYF
TRBJ1-3	TRBV30	NA	NA	TGTGCCTGGAGAAAGCGGAATACAGGAAACACCATATATTTT	CAWRKRNTGNTIYF
TRBJ1-4	TRBV18	NA	NA	TGTGCCAGCTCACGGCAACAGGGTTCTAATGAAAAACTGTTTTTT	CASSRQQGSNEKLFF
TRBJ2-1	TRBV19	NA	few	TGTGCCAGTAGTGTGTGGGGTGAGCAGTTCTTC	CASSVWGEQFF
TRBJ2-6	TRBV2	NA	NA	TGTGCCAGCAGTGGACCAGGGGGGCTCTCTGGGGCCAACGTCCTGACTTTC	CASSGPGGLSGANVLTF
TRBJ1-5	TRBV13	NA	NA	TGTGCCAGCAGCAACCGTTTTCAGCCCCAGCATTTT	CASSNRFQPQHF
TRBJ2-1	TRBV10-3	TRBD1	few	TGTGCCATCAGCTCGACAGGGGAACCCTACAATGAGCAGTTCTTC	CAISSTGEPYNEQFF
TRBJ2-1	TRBV7-7	TRBD2	NA	TGTGCTAGCAGCCGGGGGGATGGTAATGAGCAGTTCTTC	CASSRGDGNEQFF
TRBJ2-2	TRBV2	NA	NA	TGTGCCAGCAGTGAAGGATGGGGGAGGAGCGACACCGGGGAGCTGTTTTTT	CASSEGWGRSDTGELFF
TRBJ2-7	TRBV11-3	NA	NA	TGTGCCAGCAGCTTAGGGCAGACGAGCTACGAGCAGTACTTC	CASSLGQTSYEQYF
TRBJ1-2	TRBV30	TRBD1	NA	TGTGTGTTGGACAGGGATAACTATGGCTACACCTTC	CVLDRDNYGYTF
TRBJ1-1	TRBV5-1	TRBD1	NA	TGCGCCAGCAGCTCCGGACAGGGTCAGATTGAAGCTTTCTTT	CASSSGQGQIEAFF
TRBJ1-4	TRBV19	NA	few	TGTGCCAGTAGTATTAGTGGGTTTCGTGAAAAACTGTTTTTT	CASSISGFREKLFF
TRBJ1-3	TRBV6-6	TRBD1	NA	TGTGCCAGCAGGCCAGGGGGTGACACCATATATTTT	CASRPGGDTIYF
TRBJ2-1	TRBV30	NA	NA	TGTGCCTGGAGTGGGGTGGGGTCTTACAATGAGCAGTTCTTC	CAWSGVGSYNEQFF
TRBJ2-5	TRBV7-8	TRBD1	NA	TGTGCCAGCAGCTTGGCAGGGGGCTTGGAGACCCAGTACTTC	CASSLAGGLETQYF
TRBJ2-5	TRBV4-2	TRBD2	once	TGTGCCAGCAGCCCCGGGGGGGGGACTAGCGACTGGGAGACCCAGTACTTC	CASSPGGGTSDWETQYF
TRBJ2-3	TRBV19	NA	NA	TGTGCCAGTAGTGCCCCGGGGGCAGATACGCAGTATTTT	CASSAPGADTQYF
TRBJ2-7	TRBV10-3	TRBD2	NA	TGTGCCATCTCCCAGGGAGGGCGGGAGCAGTACTTC	CAISQGGREQYF
TRBJ2-3	TRBV7-9	NA	NA	TGTGCCAGCAGCCAAGGACACAGCACAGATACGCAGTATTTT	CASSQGHSTDTQYF
TRBJ2-4	TRBV5-1	NA	NA	TGCGCCAGCAGCTTGTTCGGGGGGCGCTATGATTCAGCCAAAAACATTCAGTACTTC	CASSLFGGRYDSAKNIQYF
TRBJ1-5	TRBV19	TRBD1	NA	TGTGCCAGTACCTTTACAGGGGGCAATCAGCCCCAGCATTTT	CASTFTGGNQPQHF
TRBJ2-2	TRBV6-1	TRBD2	few	TGTGCCAGCAGTGAAGCGGCGGGAGGGCTCGGGGAGCTGTTTTTT	CASSEAAGGLGELFF
TRBJ1-4	TRBV7-2	NA	NA	TGTGCCAGCAGACTCCAAACCGCGGCTAATGAAAAACTGTTTTTT	CASRLQTAANEKLFF
TRBJ2-7	TRBV7-2	TRBD2	NA	TGTGCCAGCAGCCCCCCCCCGGGACTAGCGGGTGCATCCTACGAGCAGTACTTC	CASSPPPGLAGASYEQYF